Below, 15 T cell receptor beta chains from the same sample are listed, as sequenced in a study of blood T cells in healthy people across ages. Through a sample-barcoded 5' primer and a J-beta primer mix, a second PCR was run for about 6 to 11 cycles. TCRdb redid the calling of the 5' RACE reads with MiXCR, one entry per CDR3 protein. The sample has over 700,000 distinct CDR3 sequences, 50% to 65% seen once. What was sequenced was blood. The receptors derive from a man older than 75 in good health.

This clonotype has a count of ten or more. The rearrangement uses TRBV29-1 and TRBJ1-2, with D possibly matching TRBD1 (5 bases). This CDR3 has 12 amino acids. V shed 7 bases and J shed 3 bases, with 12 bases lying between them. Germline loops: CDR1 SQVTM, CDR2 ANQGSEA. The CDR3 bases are TGCAGCGCCCGGTCGGGGGACTATGGCTACACCTTC. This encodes CSARSGDYGYTF.

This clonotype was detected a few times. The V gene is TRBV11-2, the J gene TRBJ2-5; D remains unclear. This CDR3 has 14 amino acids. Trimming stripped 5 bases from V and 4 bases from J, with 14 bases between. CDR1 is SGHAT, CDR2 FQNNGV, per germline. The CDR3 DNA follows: TGTGCCAGCAGCCTACTCTGGGGTGCAGAGACCCAGTACTTC. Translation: CASSLLWGAETQYF.

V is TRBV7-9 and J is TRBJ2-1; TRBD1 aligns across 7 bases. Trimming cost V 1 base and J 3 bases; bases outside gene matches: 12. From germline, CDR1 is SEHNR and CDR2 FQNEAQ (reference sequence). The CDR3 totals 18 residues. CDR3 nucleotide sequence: TGTGCCAGCAGCTTAGGTATCGTTACAGGGGCCAACTACAATGAGCAGTTCTTC. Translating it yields CASSLGIVTGANYNEQFF.

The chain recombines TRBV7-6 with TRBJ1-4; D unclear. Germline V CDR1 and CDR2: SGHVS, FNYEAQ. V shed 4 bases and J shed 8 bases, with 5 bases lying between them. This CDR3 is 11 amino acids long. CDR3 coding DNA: TGTGCCAGCAGCTGTGGAGAAAAACTGTTTTTT. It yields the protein CASSCGEKLFF.

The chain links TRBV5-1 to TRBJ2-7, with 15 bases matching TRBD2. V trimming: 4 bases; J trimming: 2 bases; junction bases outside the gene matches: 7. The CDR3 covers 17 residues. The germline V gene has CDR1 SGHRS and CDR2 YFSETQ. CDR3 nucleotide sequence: TGCGCCAGCAGCCACGGACTAGCGGGAGGGCCCCCCTACGAGCAGTACTTC. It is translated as CASSHGLAGGPPYEQYF.

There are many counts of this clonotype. CDR3 in DNA: TGTGCCAGCAGCCCAGGCGACATGCCCCTTCACGCGTATTTT. Residues: CASSPGDMPLHAYF. The chain employs TRBV7-9 and TRBJ2-3, with D unclear. The CDR3 contains 14 residues. Germline V gives CDR1 SEHNR, CDR2 FQNEAQ (reference sequence). Trimming took off 5 bases at V and 14 bases at J, with 23 bases between the two ends.

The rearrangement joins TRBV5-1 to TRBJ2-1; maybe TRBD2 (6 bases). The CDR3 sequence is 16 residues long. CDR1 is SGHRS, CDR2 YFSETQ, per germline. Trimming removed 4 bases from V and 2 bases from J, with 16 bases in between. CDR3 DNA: TGCGCCAGCAGCCTGCCGAGGGGACTCACCTACAATGAGCAGTTCTTC. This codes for CASSLPRGLTYNEQFF.

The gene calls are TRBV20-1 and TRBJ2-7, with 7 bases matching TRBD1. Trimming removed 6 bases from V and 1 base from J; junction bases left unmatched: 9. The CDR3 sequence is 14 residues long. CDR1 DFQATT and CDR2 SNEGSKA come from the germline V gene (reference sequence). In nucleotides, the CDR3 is TGCAGTGCGAACCGGGACAGCGTTTCCTACGAGCAGTACTTC. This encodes CSANRDSVSYEQYF.

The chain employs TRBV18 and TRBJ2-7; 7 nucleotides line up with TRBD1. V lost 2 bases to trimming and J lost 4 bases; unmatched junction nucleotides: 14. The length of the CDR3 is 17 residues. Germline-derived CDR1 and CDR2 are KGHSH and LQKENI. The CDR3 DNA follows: TGTGCCAGCTCACCATCTATCACGGGCAAGACAGGGTACGAGCAGTACTTC. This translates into CASSPSITGKTGYEQYF.

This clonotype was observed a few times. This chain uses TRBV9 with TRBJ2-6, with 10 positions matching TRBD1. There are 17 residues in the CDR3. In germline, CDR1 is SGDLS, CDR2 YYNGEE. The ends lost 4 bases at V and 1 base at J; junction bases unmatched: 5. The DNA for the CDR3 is TGTGCCAGCAGCCTGCGACAGGGGGCTTCTGGGGCCAACGTCCTGACTTTC. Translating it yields CASSLRQGASGANVLTF.

For the CDR3, the DNA is TGCGCCAGCCGACCGGCGGATCGGAACAATGAGCAGTTCTTC. Protein sequence: CASRPADRNNEQFF. The rearrangement uses TRBV5-1 and TRBJ2-1; D is undetermined. Germline V gives CDR1 SGHRS, CDR2 YFSETQ. There are 14 residues in the CDR3. V lost 7 bases and J lost 5, with 16 bases in between.

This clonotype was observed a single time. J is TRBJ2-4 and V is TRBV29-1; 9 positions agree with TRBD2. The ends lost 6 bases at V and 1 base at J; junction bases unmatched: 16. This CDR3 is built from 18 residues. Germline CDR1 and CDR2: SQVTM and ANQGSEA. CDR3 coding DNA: TGCAGCGTGCGCAGGGTAGCGGGAGTAACAGGGGCCAAAAACATTCAGTACTTC. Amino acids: CSVRRVAGVTGAKNIQYF.

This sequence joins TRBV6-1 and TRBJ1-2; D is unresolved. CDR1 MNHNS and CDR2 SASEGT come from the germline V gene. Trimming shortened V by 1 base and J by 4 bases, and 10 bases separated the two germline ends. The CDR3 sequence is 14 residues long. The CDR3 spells CASSEGGSLYGYTF. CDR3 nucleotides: TGTGCCAGCAGTGAAGGCGGCAGCCTCTATGGCTACACCTTC.

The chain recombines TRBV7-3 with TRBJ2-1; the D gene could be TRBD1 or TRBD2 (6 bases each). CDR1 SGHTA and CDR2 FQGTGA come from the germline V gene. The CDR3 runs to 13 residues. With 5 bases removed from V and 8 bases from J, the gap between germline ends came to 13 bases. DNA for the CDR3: TGTGCCAGCAGCAAACAGGGAGGCGATGAGCAGTTCTTC. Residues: CASSKQGGDEQFF.

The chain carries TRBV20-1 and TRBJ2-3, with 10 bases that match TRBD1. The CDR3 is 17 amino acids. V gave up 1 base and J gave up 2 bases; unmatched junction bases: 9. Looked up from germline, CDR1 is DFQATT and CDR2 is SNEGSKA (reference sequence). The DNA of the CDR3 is TGCAGTGCTAGAGGCACCTATCGACAGGGGGCCACAGATACGCAGTATTTT. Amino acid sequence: CSARGTYRQGATDTQYF.